What follows describes a single T cell receptor (beta chain). The data were obtained in a study of CD8 T cells in Susac syndrome. Looked up from germline, CDR1 is GTSNPN and CDR2 is SVGIG (reference sequence). CDR3 length: 19 amino acids. The V and J ends lost 4 bases and 0 bases, in that order; junction bases with no gene match: 16. Sequencing of TCR beta was performed on blood CD8+ and CD4+ T cells. Reverse transcription used about 0.45 to 1 ug RNA and random hexamers. Multiplex PCR with immunoSEQ amplified the TCR beta CDR3 across 54 Vbeta and 13 Jbeta. TCRdb re-analysed the immunoSEQ multiplex PCR reads in MiXCR, keeping a single row per CDR3 protein. This sample has 150,000 to 200,000 distinct CDR3 sequences, with around 92% found just once.

The sequence was collected from a human donor in good health. Sequenced: CD4+ T cells from PBMCs. The rearrangement joins TRBV30 to TRBJ2-1; the match to TRBD2 covers 9 bases. DNA for the CDR3: TGTGCCTGGATGACCGGGACTAGCCTAAAAGGGAACTCCTACAATGAGCAGTTCTTC. This gives the protein CAWMTGTSLKGNSYNEQFF.